Sequencing of this T cell receptor beta chain was carried out in a study of T cells expressing NK-cell markers. Background on the study: Repertoire data for TCR beta were derived from sorted T cells (CD3+CD56+NKG2C+, CD3+CD56+NKG2C- and CD3+CD56-NKG2C+).

TCRdb reprocessed the 5' RACE reads, keeping one entry per CDR3 protein, no DNA. The sample has a few hundred thousand distinct CDR3 sequences. The CDR3 is made up of 12 amino acids. Germline V gene data show CDR1 as ENHRY and CDR2 as SYGVKD. The source is a man aged 18 to 35 in good health. The V call is TRBV10-3, the J call TRBJ2-1; TCRdb selects TRBD2, and the lack of DNA leaves this call unchecked. Sequencing was performed on blood T cells: a sorted CD56 or NKG2C T cell subset, CD4+ or CD8+ T cells, or bulk PBMC T cells (not recorded which). CDR3 protein: CAISGLSGEQFF.